What follows are 9 T cell receptor beta chains derived from one specimen sequenced in a study of tumor-infiltrating lymphocytes in primary liver carcinoma. A primer matching the constant region was used to make TCR beta cDNA from around 550 ng of total RNA. ARM-PCR, slightly modified, supplied the TCR beta libraries through three nested multiplex PCR rounds. Forward primers for TRBV1-TRBV30 and a C-beta reverse primer served the first two PCR rounds, at around 9 cycles each. MiXCR was run by TCRdb on the multiplex PCR reads, yielding one entry per CDR3 protein. The sample consists of about 200,000 distinct CDR3 sequences, 65% of them appearing once. The blood RNA (from unsorted whole blood) was obtained, and germline DNA was also extracted. Sequencing input: peripheral blood. The receptors stem from a woman between 55 and 75 years old with primary liver carcinoma and hepatitis B virus infection.

The rearrangement joins TRBV2 to TRBJ2-7; D not resolved. Germline loops: CDR1 SNHLY, CDR2 FYNNEI. CDR3 length equals 14 residues. V lost 1 base to trimming and J lost 0 bases, with 7 bases between them. CDR3 amino acids: CASSEGQVSYEQYF. In DNA form, the CDR3 reads TGTGCCAGCAGTGAAGGGCAGGTCTCCTACGAGCAGTACTTC.

V usage is TRBV11-1 and J usage is TRBJ2-7; D possibly uses TRBD1 or TRBD2 (5 bases each). Germline CDR1 and CDR2: SGHAT and FQDESV (reference sequence). V lost 5 bases and J lost 5, with 19 bases in between. This CDR3 comprises 15 residues. The CDR3 sequence: CASSPAVGVQNEQYF. The CDR3 DNA reads TGTGCCAGCAGCCCTGCCGTGGGGGTGCAAAACGAGCAGTACTTC.

Ten or more counts support this clonotype. Here the CDR3 reads CKPDRAVVETQYF. DNA for the CDR3: TGCAAACCGGACAGGGCTGTAGTAGAGACCCAGTACTTC. The gene calls are TRBV29-1 and TRBJ2-5, with 8 bases aligning to TRBD1. Germline CDR1 and CDR2: SQVTM and ANQGSEA. This CDR3 has 13 amino acids.

To note about this clonotype: A much more abundant neighbour one base away suggests this may be a read error. This chain uses TRBV28 with TRBJ2-5; 11 nucleotides line up with TRBD1. Germline V gene data show CDR1 as MDHEN and CDR2 as SYDVKM. Germline trimming cut 5 bases from V and 0 bases from J; bases unmatched to any gene: 5. The CDR3 is made up of 16 amino acids. CDR3 region: CASSVGQGAYQETQYF. CDR3 bases: TGTGCCAGCAGTGTAGGACAGGGGGCGTACCAAGAGACCCAGTACTTC.

This chain connects TRBV7-9 to TRBJ2-5; TRBD2 agrees at 7 bases. Germline lookup yields CDR1 SEHNR and CDR2 FQNEAQ (reference sequence). This CDR3 spans 15 amino acids. After removal of 4 bases from V and 5 bases from J, the junction contained 10 bases not matched to a gene. CDR3 nucleotide sequence: TGTGCCAGCAGCTACTCGTTCGGGCGGGGGGAGACCCAGTACTTC. This codes for CASSYSFGRGETQYF. Filled out from reference TRBV7-9 and TRBJ2-5, the complete variable domain reads DTGVSQNPRHKITKRGQNVTFRCDPISEHNRLYWYRQTLGQGPEFLTYFQNEAQLEKSRLLSDRFSAERPKGSFSTLEIQRTEQGDSAMYLCASSYSFGRGETQYFGPGTRLLVL.

The J gene is TRBJ1-2, the V gene TRBV20-1, with D unresolved. The CDR3 extends over 15 amino acids. Trimming pared 1 base from V and 6 bases from J, leaving 18 bases between. Germline V lookup: CDR1 DFQATT, CDR2 SNEGSKA (reference sequence). CDR3 coding DNA: TGCAGTGCTAGAGTGGGCTTTGTGTTCGGGGATGGCTACACCTTC. It translates to CSARVGFVFGDGYTF.

Many counts were recorded for this clonotype. J is TRBJ2-1 and V is TRBV11-3; 7 nucleotides line up with TRBD2. The germline V gene has CDR1 SGHNT and CDR2 YENEEA. The CDR3 spans 15 residues. After removal of 5 bases from V and 6 bases from J, the junction contained 10 bases not matched to a gene. CDR3 DNA: TGTGCCAGCAGCCTGGGGGGGGGTGAGGGCAATGAGCAGTTCTTC. Amino acids: CASSLGGGEGNEQFF.

Comment on this clonotype: Since a much larger clone is just one base distant, this may be a read error. This chain uses TRBV12-3 or TRBV12-4 with TRBJ2-7, with D possibly being TRBD1 (6 bases). This CDR3 is 14 amino acids long. CDR3 coding DNA: TGTGCCAGCAGTTCGGACAGTCGGCCCTACGAGCAGGACTTC. It specifies CASSSDSRPYEQDF.

With regard to this clonotype: A much larger clone differs by one base, so this may be a read error. The rearrangement uses TRBV6-1 and TRBJ2-2, with D unresolved. The CDR3 sequence is 14 residues long. CDR1 MNHNS and CDR2 SASEGT come from the germline V gene. The CDR3 DNA sequence: TGTGCCAACAGTCCGGCCCTACCCACCGGGGAGCTGTTTTTT. Its translation is CANSPALPTGELFF.